Below are 17 T cell receptor beta chains sequenced from a single sample in a study of T cells expressing NK-cell markers. TCRdb reprocessed the 5' RACE reads and keeps a single row for each CDR3 protein, giving no DNA. The sample has approximately 460,000 distinct CDR3 sequences. The sequenced sample consisted of blood T cells: a sorted CD56 or NKG2C T cell subset, CD4+ or CD8+ T cells, or bulk PBMC T cells (not recorded which). These receptors originate from a woman between 18 and 70 years old in good health.

The chain has TRBV20-1 and TRBJ2-3; there is no DNA to check the TCRdb D call of TRBD1. Germline V gene lookup returns CDR1 DFQATT and CDR2 SNEGSKA (reference sequence). The CDR3 is 12 residues long. The CDR3 spells CSARLRVDTQYF.

The chain uses TRBV6-1 and TRBJ1-5; the TCRdb D gene call, TRBD1, has no DNA to confirm it. The CDR3 consists of 14 residues. Looked up from germline, CDR1 is MNHNS and CDR2 is SASEGT. The CDR3 sequence is CASSRDSLNQPQHF.

The CDR3 region is CASSEWGNTEAFF. The chain recombines TRBV25-1 with TRBJ1-1. The CDR3 contains 13 residues. Germline loops: CDR1 MGHDK, CDR2 SYGVNS.

The J gene is TRBJ2-3, the V gene TRBV20-1; TCRdb selects TRBD2, and the lack of DNA leaves this call unchecked. The CDR3 length is 15 residues. The germline CDR1 and CDR2 sequences are DFQATT and SNEGSKA (reference sequence). The CDR3 protein is CSALNSGRGADTQYF.

This chain links TRBV7-7 with TRBJ1-2; TCRdb proposes TRBD1, but this gene call is untestable without DNA. The CDR3 is 15 amino acids. Per the germline V gene, CDR1 is SSHAT and CDR2 is FNYEAQ (reference sequence). The CDR3 spells CASSPLTGGGYGYTF.

V and J are TRBV20-1 and TRBJ1-5. Germline CDR1 is DFQATT and CDR2 is SNEGSKA (reference sequence). The CDR3 length is 14 residues. This CDR3 reads CSALSADNSGPQHF.

This chain's CDR3 is CASSQGGTISNQPQHF. The chain carries TRBV4-1 and TRBJ1-5; as DNA is missing, the TRBD1 call by TCRdb cannot be tested. CDR3 length: 16 amino acids. Germline V gene lookup returns CDR1 MGHRA and CDR2 YSYEKL.

The rearrangement links TRBV5-1 to TRBJ2-1; TCRdb returns TRBD1, unconfirmable since there is no DNA. The CDR3 spans 15 residues. Germline V gene sequence: CDR1 SGHRS, CDR2 YFSETQ. The CDR3 loop is CASSGGGVFYNEQFF.

V usage is TRBV20-1 and J usage is TRBJ2-6. This CDR3 has 14 residues. The germline V gene has CDR1 DFQATT and CDR2 SNEGSKA (reference sequence). The CDR3 here is CSASRVSGANVLTF.

CDR3 amino acids: CASSSSHGGDQETQYF. This sequence joins TRBV11-2 and TRBJ2-5; checking the TCRdb D call of TRBD1 is not possible without DNA. Germline CDR1 reads SGHAT; CDR2 reads FQNNGV. The CDR3 runs 16 residues.

The V call is TRBV4-1, the J call TRBJ2-2; no DNA is available, so the TRBD1 call from TCRdb remains unchecked. The germline CDR1 and CDR2 sequences are MGHRA and YSYEKL. The CDR3 is 16 amino acids. The CDR3 is CASSQGSPLRIGELFF.

The chain employs TRBV10-2 and TRBJ2-3; checking the TCRdb D call of TRBD2 is not possible without DNA. The CDR3 totals 18 residues. The germline V gene has CDR1 WSHSY and CDR2 SAAADI. The CDR3 loop is CASRDPSGGTHYTDTQYF.

The chain combines TRBV20-1 with TRBJ1-4. In germline, CDR1 is DFQATT, CDR2 SNEGSKA (reference sequence). The length of the CDR3 is 16 residues. The chain's CDR3 is CSARDGPIKRNEKLFF.

This chain joins TRBV7-8 and TRBJ2-1; TCRdb picks TRBD2, but there is no DNA to check that call. This CDR3 has 15 residues. Germline V lookup: CDR1 SGHVS, CDR2 FQNEAQ. This chain's CDR3 is CASSLWEGAYNEQFF.

The genes are TRBV9 and TRBJ1-5; TCRdb's D gene call, TRBD1, goes unchecked for lack of DNA. The CDR3 runs to 15 residues. Germline V gene sequence: CDR1 SGDLS, CDR2 YYNGEE. This CDR3 is CASSVEGYVNQPQHF.

The chain recombines TRBV5-1 with TRBJ2-3; the D gene TCRdb calls, TRBD1, cannot be checked with no DNA. This CDR3 contains 16 residues. In germline, CDR1 is SGHRS, CDR2 YFSETQ. CDR3 region: CASSLGGHPEPDTQYF.

J is TRBJ2-2 and V is TRBV19; the D call from TCRdb, TRBD2, cannot be confirmed without DNA. This CDR3 is 15 amino acids long. Per the germline V gene, CDR1 is LNHDA and CDR2 is SQIVND (reference sequence). This CDR3 is CASSEGTANTGELFF.